Presented here are 22 T cell receptor delta chains from one specimen sequenced in a study of gamma-delta chains in newborns, infants, children. TCRdb fed the reads into CATT to redo clone calling. The sample lists 6,500 to 8,500 delta-chain clones, approximately 11% occurring once. Specimen: blood. These receptors were obtained from a child who was a newborn, infant or young child, either healthy, febrile or measles-vaccinated (not recorded which).

This clone was counted a few times. The sample carries other DNA sequences with the same CDR3. The chain carries TRDV2 and TRDJ3; 12 bases fit TRDD3. The J segment lost 0 bases and the V segment lost 0 bases, leaving 8 bases of the junction unmatched. Germline CDR1 GEAIGNYY, CDR2 EKD. This CDR3 has 21 residues. CDR3 loop: CACDTVLGDTQSSWDTRQMFF. CDR3 nucleotide sequence: TGTGCCTGTGACACCGTACTGGGGGATACTCAGAGCTCCTGGGACACCCGACAGATGTTTTTC.

V is TRDV2 and J is TRDJ3; 10 nucleotides match TRDD3. TCRdb offers no J gene call, so here the DNA was matched to germline to obtain one. Germline V gives CDR1 GEAIGNYY, CDR2 EKD. The CDR3 is made up of 20 amino acids. Germline trimming cut 0 bases from V and 0 bases from J; bases unmatched to any gene: 7. CDR3 DNA sequence: TGTGCCTGTGACACCGCGGGTGGGGGATACCCCTCCTGGGACACCCGACAGATGTTTTTC. It yields the protein CACDTAGGGYPSWDTRQMFF.

This clone was counted only a few times. For the V gene the call is TRDV2; the J gene has no call; whether TRDD3, the table's D call, matches the DNA was not checked. The CDR3 extends over 19 amino acids. Per the germline V gene, CDR1 is GEAIGNYY and CDR2 is EKD. The CDR3 sequence: CACDAVGSRGYAAGQKIIF. The DNA for the CDR3 is TGTGCCTGTGACGCCGTCGGCTCCCGGGGATACGCGGCGGGTCAGAAAATCATCTTT.

This clone is medium-sized in the sample. The chain links TRDV2 to TRDJ1, with 7 nucleotides matching TRDD3. CDR3 length equals 13 residues. V lost 2 bases to trimming and J lost 8 bases; unmatched junction nucleotides: 7. The germline V gene encodes CDR1 GEAIGNYY and CDR2 EKD. As DNA, the CDR3 is TGTGCCTGTGACAAGCTGGGGGGCAACAAACTCATCTTT. It is translated as CACDKLGGNKLIF.

In its sample, this clone was seen a few times. Other DNA sequences in the same sample also yield this CDR3. The V call is TRDV2, the J call TRDJ2, with 11 bases lining up with TRDD3. The CDR3 runs to 16 residues. The ends lost 0 bases at V and 2 bases at J; junction bases unmatched: 1. Germline CDR1 is GEAIGNYY and CDR2 is EKD. CDR3 sequence reads: CACDTVGDTLTAQLFF. The DNA of the CDR3 is TGTGCCTGTGACACCGTGGGGGATACGTTGACAGCACAACTCTTCTTT.

The J gene is uncalled and the V gene is TRDV2; the DNA was not compared with TRDD3, the D call given in the table. CDR3 size: 17 residues. The germline CDR1 and CDR2 sequences are GEAIGNYY and EKD. CDR3 coding DNA: TGTGCCTGTGACCCGAGAGAGGCGGGGGGAGAAGCCGATAAAATCATCTTT. It is translated as CACDPREAGGEADKIIF.

Points on this clone: A much larger clone differs from this one at a single base, so this may be a read error. V and J are TRDV2 and TRDJ1; D may be TRDD2 (5 bases). Germline CDR1 reads GEAIGNYY; CDR2 reads EKD. The CDR3 has 16 residues. CDR3 amino acids: CACDTSFGPSTDRLIF. The CDR3 DNA follows: TGTGCCTGTGACACCTCCTTCGGCCCGAGCACCGATAGACTCATCTTT.

As concerns this clone: In the same sample, other DNA sequences code for this CDR3. The chain is built from TRDV2 and TRDJ1; 9 positions match TRDD3. The CDR3 contains 14 residues. Germline V gene lookup returns CDR1 GEAIGNYY and CDR2 EKD. The junction had 4 bases not matched to a gene; V was cut back by 4 bases and J by 2 bases. The CDR3 coding sequence is TGTGCCTGTGATGCTCTGGGGGATACCGATAAACTCATCTTT. Amino acids: CACDALGDTDKLIF.

This clone was detected only a few times. Germline and junction disagree at one end, which may indicate a read error. The CDR3 DNA reads TGTGCCTGTGACGAGGGCGCGTGGGGGAGCTCCTGGGACACCCGAAAGATGTTTTTC. Its protein is CACDEGAWGSSWDTRKMFF. This chain uses TRDV2 with TRDJ3, with 7 bases that match TRDD3. The J gene, missing from TCRdb, was assigned here through DNA to germline matching. The CDR3 runs to 19 residues. In germline, CDR1 is GEAIGNYY, CDR2 EKD.

This clone is categorized as medium-sized. This rearrangement joins TRDV2 to TRDJ3, with TRDD3 identical over 13 bases. The germline gives CDR1 GEAIGNYY, CDR2 EKD. This CDR3 has 20 amino acids. V dropped 3 bases and J dropped 0; count of bases not matched to a gene: 7. CDR3 amino acids: CACDPVLGDTSSWDTRQMFF. In DNA, the CDR3 is TGTGCCTGTGACCCTGTACTGGGGGATACGAGCTCCTGGGACACCCGACAGATGTTTTTC.

This chain connects TRDV1 to TRDJ1; TRDD2 might be the D (6 bases). Trimming pared 1 base from V and 7 bases from J, leaving 16 bases between. The CDR3 has 15 residues. Germline CDR1 and CDR2: TSWWSYY and QGS. CDR3 in amino acids: CALGEPPSPGFKLIF. Written as DNA, the CDR3 is TGTGCTCTTGGGGAACCGCCTTCCCCCGGTTTTAAACTCATCTTT.

This sequence joins TRDV2 and TRDJ1; 7 positions agree with TRDD3. The J gene, absent from TCRdb, was called here by matching the DNA to germline. The CDR3 totals 18 residues. Trimming at V came to 2 bases and at J to 4 bases, leaving 18 bases not matched to a gene. Per germline, CDR1 GEAIGNYY and CDR2 EKD. This CDR3 is CACDMILGDKLGSDKLIF. The DNA of the CDR3 is TGTGCCTGTGACATGATACTCGGGGATAAATTGGGGAGCGATAAACTCATCTTT.

By share, this clone ranks as medium-sized. V is TRDV2 and J is TRDJ1; a possible D gene is TRDD3 (5 bases). CDR1 and CDR2 (germline): GEAIGNYY, EKD. The V end lost 0 bases, the J end lost 0 bases, and 19 bases lay between the germline ends. CDR3 length: 18 amino acids. CDR3 region: CACDTVAVLGVDTDKLIF. CDR3 coding DNA: TGTGCCTGTGACACCGTCGCCGTCCTGGGAGTCGACACCGATAAACTCATCTTT.

This clone is medium-sized in the sample. This chain uses TRDV2 with TRDJ1, with TRDD3 matching over 8 bases. CDR1 is GEAIGNYY and CDR2 is EKD in the germline V gene. This CDR3 has 16 amino acids. After removal of 4 bases from V and 0 bases from J, the junction contained 9 bases not matched to a gene. In DNA, the CDR3 is TGTGCCTGTGAGAAACTGGGGGCCACCTACACCGATAAACTCATCTTT. Its translation: CACEKLGATYTDKLIF.

This clone appeared a few times. This clone may be a read error of a much larger clone one base away. CDR3 DNA: TGTGCCTGTGACACCGTTGGGGGATACGCCCCGTACACCGATAAACTCATCTTT. Protein product: CACDTVGGYAPYTDKLIF. The chain links TRDV2 to TRDJ1, with TRDD3 identical over 11 bases. Trimming took 0 bases from V and 0 from J; bases not matched to a gene: 8. The CDR3 length is 18 residues. The germline V gene has CDR1 GEAIGNYY and CDR2 EKD.

Of note for this clone: Other DNA sequences in the same sample also yield this CDR3. The V gene is TRDV2, the J gene TRDJ1, with 11 nucleotides matching TRDD3. Trimming took 1 base from V and 3 from J; bases not matched to a gene: 3. Germline lookup yields CDR1 GEAIGNYY and CDR2 EKD. The CDR3 contains 15 residues. DNA of the CDR3: TGTGCCTGTGACACGTGGGGGATACGCCCCGATAAACTCATCTTT. Translated, it gives CACDTWGIRPDKLIF.

The rearrangement joins TRDV2 to TRDJ2; 9 nucleotides agree with TRDD3. The J gene, absent from TCRdb, was called here by matching the DNA to germline. The CDR3 covers 20 residues. From germline, CDR1 is GEAIGNYY and CDR2 EKD. The ends lost 1 base at V and 4 bases at J; junction bases unmatched: 18. This CDR3 reads CACDTVGVGTGGRTTAQLFF. The CDR3 region has the DNA TGTGCCTGTGACACGGTGGGGGTGGGCACTGGGGGACGAACGACAGCACAACTCTTCTTT.

Remarks on this clone: Compared with germline, one end of the junction differs, possibly owing to a read error. Different DNA sequences within this sample yield the same CDR3. V and J are TRDV2 and TRDJ3; 8 positions match TRDD3. CDR3 length: 17 amino acids. Germline CDR1 reads GEAIGNYY; CDR2 reads EKD. The CDR3 DNA reads TGTGCCTGCGACACCTGGGGGAGCTCCTGGGACACCCGACAGATGTTTTTC. Protein product: CACDTWGSSWDTRQMFF.

There are a few counts of this clone. This chain joins TRDV1 and TRDJ1; 7 bases agree with TRDD3. Germline loops: CDR1 TSWWSYY, CDR2 QGS. V was pared by 1 base and J by 7 bases, with 15 bases of the junction left unmatched. The CDR3 spans 17 residues. Written as DNA, the CDR3 is TGTGCTCTTGGGGAACCCAACTTCCCGGGGGATGATGGTAAACTCATCTTT. It specifies CALGEPNFPGDDGKLIF.

This clone was recorded a few times. A much larger clone lies one base from this, so it may be a read error. The gene calls are TRDV2 and TRDJ3; 11 bases map to TRDD3. Matching the DNA to germline supplied the J gene, which TCRdb does not give. The germline CDR1 and CDR2 sequences are GEAIGNYY and EKD. This CDR3 has 18 amino acids. CDR3 coding DNA: TGTGCCTGTGACACTGGGGGATACGGCTCCTGGGACACCCGAAAGATGTTTTTC. As protein: CACDTGGYGSWDTRKMFF.

This clone appeared a single time. This sequence joins TRDV2 and TRDJ1, with 13 bases lining up with TRDD3. TCRdb supplies no J gene; here it was assigned by aligning the nucleotide sequence to germline. The CDR3 is 20 amino acids. CDR1 and CDR2 (germline): GEAIGNYY, EKD. Trimming at V came to 0 bases and at J to 0 bases, leaving 12 bases not matched to a gene. This CDR3 reads CACDTVRLGDTRSYTDKLIF. CDR3 bases: TGTGCCTGTGACACCGTCCGACTGGGGGATACGCGGAGCTACACCGATAAACTCATCTTT.

As to this clone: One junction end does not reproduce the germline sequence, and a read error may be involved. This rearrangement joins TRDV2 to TRDJ1, with TRDD3 identical over 10 bases. Germline matching of the DNA provided the J gene here, since TCRdb leaves it blank. The length of the CDR3 is 20 residues. Germline V gene lookup returns CDR1 GEAIGNYY and CDR2 EKD. CDR3 sequence (DNA): TGTGCCTGTGACACCGTCCGCGGGAGGGGGGATACGCGGGGAACCGAAAAACTCATCTTT. Translating it yields CACDTVRGRGDTRGTEKLIF.